This entry features one TCR beta chain sequence. TCRdb's copy holds only in-frame clones and misses some; the assay was immunoSEQ multiplex PCR. The sample lists some 270,000 clones, roughly 88% occurring once. The CDR3 consists of 16 residues. Unmatched junction bases numbered 9, after V lost 5 bases and J lost 6 bases. Germline lookup yields CDR1 KGHDR and CDR2 SFDVKD. This sample was taken from a study of blood T cell repertoires in COVID-19. Study background: Whether acute or convalescent, the COVID-19 samples came from the United States, Italy and Spain.

This chain uses TRBV24-1 with TRBJ2-2; 9 positions agree with TRBD2. The origin of this receptor is a human donor with COVID-19, enrolled during active disease. The donor label of this sample is uncertain. The specimen was peripheral blood. The CDR3 reads CATSAPTTSGPGELFF. Here the CDR3 DNA reads TGTGCCACCAGTGCCCCTACGACTAGCGGACCCGGGGAGCTGTTTTTT.